Detailed here is one TCR beta chain. Its target is not known. These data originate in a study of OX40 agonist ivuxolimab in advanced cancers. The overall study: Patients in dose escalation had liver, melanoma, kidney or head and neck cancers. A mean age of about 59 years, range 23 to 79, was recorded, and 80% to 90% were male.

Overall study findings and caveats: Which antigen the expanded peripheral T cells recognized is unknown. Expanded clones tended on average to be more numerous among CD8+ T cells than CD4+.

The CDR3 sequence is 13 residues long. V lost 3 bases and J lost 6, with 12 bases in between. Germline values: CDR1 SQVTM, CDR2 ANQGSEA. Method: immunoSEQ multiplex PCR; TCRdb's copy keeps in-frame clones and lacks some. The repertoire holds about 18,000 clones, more than 75% seen once, with roughly 15% in the top ten. V and J are TRBV29-1 and TRBJ1-5, with D possibly being TRBD1 (5 bases). The material sequenced was CD4+ or CD8+ T cells sorted from blood, taken in a trial of the OX40 agonist ivuxolimab. The receptor was derived from an adult with an advanced solid tumor such as melanoma, head and neck, liver or kidney cancer. The CDR3 region is CSVDVGPGQPQHF. The CDR3 DNA reads as TGCAGCGTTGATGTGGGGCCGGGTCAGCCCCAGCATTTT.